These 25 T cell receptor beta chains came from one sample sequenced in a study of T cell responses to AZD1222 COVID-19 vaccine. This table comes from immunoSEQ multiplex PCR, and its TCRdb copy is limited to in-frame clones, with some not included. The sample has around 160,000 clones, over 80% seen once. Sequencing used peripheral blood, obtained on day 0 of MenACWY control vaccination. The source is an adult in good health.

The genes are TRBV3-1 (or the pseudogene TRBV3-2) and TRBJ1-1; D gene unclear. Deletions cut 4 bases from V and 0 bases from J, with 12 bases between. CDR3 length equals 15 residues. Germline loops: CDR1 LGHDT, CDR2 YNNKEL (reference sequence). CDR3 residues: CASSPRWYMNTEAFF. Here the CDR3 DNA reads TGTGCCAGCAGCCCAAGGTGGTACATGAACACTGAAGCTTTCTTT.

This clone has only one observation. At one of its ends the junction is not consistent with the germline gene, which may arise from a read error. This rearrangement joins TRBV3-1 (or the pseudogene TRBV3-2) to TRBJ1-1, with D maybe TRBD1 (6 bases). The CDR3 loop spans 12 amino acids. Germline lookup yields CDR1 LGHDT and CDR2 YNNKEL (reference sequence). CDR3 sequence (DNA): TGTGCCAGCAGACAAGATGGGACAGAAGCTTTCTTT. Translating gives CASRQDGTEAFF.

V usage is TRBV4-1 and J usage is TRBJ2-1; 11 bases are a match to TRBD2. This CDR3 is 16 amino acids long. The germline CDR1 and CDR2 sequences are MGHRA and YSYEKL. V lost 1 base and J lost 9; bases outside the gene matches: 8. This chain's CDR3 is CASSQGTLAGVSEQFF. CDR3 in DNA: TGCGCCAGCAGCCAAGGGACACTAGCGGGAGTGTCTGAGCAGTTCTTC.

The chain links TRBV4-1 to TRBJ1-5, with D hard to call. Germline CDR1 reads MGHRA; CDR2 reads YSYEKL. Between the trimmed V and J ends, which lost 0 bases and 7 bases, there was a span of 13 bases. There are 15 residues in the CDR3. The CDR3 DNA sequence: TGCGCCAGCAGCCAAGATCGGAGTGTGGGACAGCCCCAGCATTTT. It specifies CASSQDRSVGQPQHF.

V gene TRBV11-2 combines with J gene TRBJ1-1; D perhaps matches TRBD1 (5 bases). From germline, CDR1 is SGHAT and CDR2 FQNNGV. Trimming pared 5 bases from V and 6 bases from J, leaving 19 bases between. This CDR3 has 15 amino acids. CDR3 nucleotide sequence: TGTGCCAGCAGCCGTCTTAGGGGATTCGGGCCTGAAGCTTTCTTT. This sequence encodes CASSRLRGFGPEAFF.

The chain recombines TRBV7-3 with TRBJ2-1, with unresolved D. This CDR3 comprises 13 residues. Deletions cut 5 bases from V and 0 bases from J, with 5 bases between. The germline V gene encodes CDR1 SGHTA and CDR2 FQGTGA. The CDR3 region has the DNA TGTGCCAGCAGCACGGCCTCCTACAATGAGCAGTTCTTC. It is translated as CASSTASYNEQFF.

The rearrangement links TRBV3-1 (or the pseudogene TRBV3-2) to TRBJ2-3; D is undetermined. CDR3 length: 15 amino acids. The germline V gene encodes CDR1 LGHDT and CDR2 YNNKEL (reference sequence). V was pared by 6 bases and J by 4 bases, with 17 bases between. CDR3 bases: TGTGCCAGCAGTTCTGACTTCGGAGTTTCAGATACGCAGTATTTT. Its protein is CASSSDFGVSDTQYF.

The chain combines TRBV6-1 with TRBJ2-7; 10 bases are shared with TRBD1. The J segment lost 3 bases and the V segment lost 3 bases, leaving 2 bases of the junction unmatched. The germline V gene encodes CDR1 MNHNS and CDR2 SASEGT. CDR3 length: 14 residues. The CDR3 loop is CASSDGTGVYEQYF. CDR3 DNA sequence: TGTGCCAGCAGTGACGGGACAGGGGTCTACGAGCAGTACTTC.

The chain links TRBV3-1 (or the pseudogene TRBV3-2) to TRBJ1-1; D remains unclear. Trimming cost V 0 bases and J 2 bases, with 13 bases left between them. This CDR3 has 16 residues. The germline CDR1 and CDR2 sequences are LGHDT and YNNKEL (reference sequence). The CDR3 nucleotides are TGTGCCAGCAGCCAAGATCTGATCGGGAAAAACACTGAAGCTTTCTTT. It encodes CASSQDLIGKNTEAFF.

V and J are TRBV11-2 and TRBJ1-6; unclear D gene. The CDR3 covers 15 residues. Germline V gene sequence: CDR1 SGHAT, CDR2 FQNNGV. The V end was cut by 5 bases, the J end by 9 bases, with 17 bases between. The CDR3 region has the DNA TGTGCCAGCAGCCTGGAGGCGGGGATGGGTTCACCCCTCCACTTT. Translating gives CASSLEAGMGSPLHF.

V and J are TRBV28 and TRBJ2-7; D ambiguous. This CDR3 spans 14 amino acids. Germline V lookup: CDR1 MDHEN, CDR2 SYDVKM. Trimming left V 7 bases short and J 2 bases short, with 15 bases between. The CDR3 here is CASTVGSLPYEQYF. DNA for the CDR3: TGTGCCAGCACCGTTGGTAGTCTCCCCTACGAGCAGTACTTC.

This chain uses TRBV3-1 (or the pseudogene TRBV3-2) with TRBJ1-2; D unresolved. The length of the CDR3 is 16 residues. Germline values: CDR1 LGHDT, CDR2 YNNKEL (reference sequence). Trimming shortened V by 4 bases and J by 6 bases, and 21 bases separated the two germline ends. The chain's CDR3 is CASSLTRVTLGDGYTF. CDR3 sequence (DNA): TGTGCCAGCAGCCTTACCCGGGTCACCCTCGGGGATGGCTACACCTTC.

This clone was counted once. The J gene is TRBJ1-6, the V gene TRBV28; D unresolved. This CDR3 region has 12 residues. Trimming cost V 2 bases and J 7 bases, with 3 bases left between them. CDR1 is MDHEN, CDR2 SYDVKM, per germline. In DNA form, the CDR3 reads TGTGCCAGCAGTTTAGCGAATTCACCCCTCCACTTT. It is translated as CASSLANSPLHF.

This clone appeared a single time. CDR3 coding DNA: TGCGCCAGCAGCCTCTCCGGGCAGAACACCGGGGAGCTGTTTTTT. It is translated as CASSLSGQNTGELFF. The rearrangement joins TRBV4-1 to TRBJ2-2; the D is unclear. Trimming left V 4 bases short and J 1 base short, with 10 bases between. The germline gives CDR1 MGHRA, CDR2 YSYEKL. The CDR3 is made up of 15 amino acids.

The gene calls are TRBV18 and TRBJ2-3, with TRBD2 matching 8 bases. There are 15 residues in the CDR3. Germline loops: CDR1 KGHSH, CDR2 LQKENI. Trimming cost V 6 bases and J 0 bases; bases outside gene matches: 5. CDR3 coding DNA: TGTGCCAGCTCTATCTCTAGCGGGAGCACAGATACGCAGTATTTT. Protein: CASSISSGSTDTQYF.

The chain has TRBV7-6 and TRBJ2-3, with 9 nucleotides matching TRBD2. There are 16 residues in the CDR3. V lost 5 bases and J lost 2; bases outside the gene matches: 8. Germline V gene sequence: CDR1 SGHVS, CDR2 FNYEAQ. In DNA form, the CDR3 reads TGTGCCAGCAGCCCAATAGCGGGGGTGAACACAGATACGCAGTATTTT. Its translation is CASSPIAGVNTDTQYF. Variable domain in full (rest from reference TRBV7-6 and TRBJ2-3): GAGVSQSPRYKVTKRGQDVALRCDPISGHVSLYWYRQALGQGPEFLTYFNYEAQQDKSGLPNDRFSAERPEGSISTLTIQRTEQRDSAMYRCASSPIAGVNTDTQYFGPGTRLTVL.

This clone was recorded once. V usage is TRBV27 and J usage is TRBJ1-6; tentatively, D is TRBD1 (6 bases). Germline CDR1 MNHEY, CDR2 SMNVEV (reference sequence). The CDR3 covers 15 residues. Trimming took 8 bases from V and 7 from J, leaving 18 bases between them. This CDR3 reads CASAARGVDNSPLHF. CDR3 in DNA: TGTGCCAGCGCCGCGAGGGGGGTTGACAATTCACCCCTCCACTTT.

V is TRBV6-5 and J is TRBJ2-2; 7 nucleotides match TRBD2. V gave up 1 base and J gave up 4 bases; unmatched junction bases: 6. Germline assignment: CDR1 MNHEY and CDR2 SVGAGI. The CDR3 covers 16 residues. The DNA for the CDR3 is TGTGCCAGCAGTTACTTCGCGGGAGTTGGCACCGGGGAGCTGTTTTTT. This codes for CASSYFAGVGTGELFF.

This sequence joins TRBV15 and TRBJ1-3; 7 nucleotides line up with TRBD1. This CDR3 has 15 residues. V was pared by 3 bases and J by 6 bases, with 8 bases of the junction left unmatched. Germline V CDR1 and CDR2: LNHNV, YYDKDF (reference sequence). Here the CDR3 DNA reads TGTGCCACCAGCAGGGGGGACAGTAGCCCAAACACCATATATTTT. Its protein is CATSRGDSSPNTIYF.

The chain carries TRBV11-3 and TRBJ1-4; the D gene is possibly TRBD1 (5 bases). Trimming shortened V by 0 bases and J by 4 bases, and 15 bases separated the two germline ends. This CDR3 region has 17 residues. The germline V gene has CDR1 SGHNT and CDR2 YENEEA. CDR3 amino acids: CASSLDSEGTDNEKLFF. In DNA form, the CDR3 reads TGTGCCAGCAGCTTAGATTCGGAGGGGACGGATAATGAAAAACTGTTTTTT.

V and J are TRBV4-1 and TRBJ2-1; weak D call: TRBD1 (6 bases). The length of the CDR3 is 16 residues. Germline-derived CDR1 and CDR2 are MGHRA and YSYEKL. Trimming stripped 3 bases from V and 0 bases from J, with 12 bases between. This CDR3 is CASSHPDRSSYNEQFF. The CDR3 DNA follows: TGCGCCAGCAGCCATCCTGACAGGAGCTCCTACAATGAGCAGTTCTTC.

This chain joins TRBV18 and TRBJ1-3; D gene ambiguous. The CDR3 loop spans 15 amino acids. Trimming took off 2 bases at V and 4 bases at J, with 12 bases between the two ends. Germline CDR1 is KGHSH and CDR2 is LQKENI. The chain's CDR3 is CASSPSGVRGNTIYF. In DNA, the CDR3 is TGTGCCAGCTCACCATCAGGTGTTAGAGGAAACACCATATATTTT.

The J gene is TRBJ2-3, the V gene TRBV3-1 (or the pseudogene TRBV3-2); TRBD2 matches at 12 bases. V shed 5 bases, J shed 5 bases, and the junction held 5 bases outside the gene matches. This CDR3 is 15 amino acids long. CDR1 LGHDT and CDR2 YNNKEL come from the germline V gene (reference sequence). CDR3 protein: CASSIWTSGKDTQYF. The CDR3 nucleotides read TGTGCCAGCAGCATATGGACTAGCGGGAAAGATACGCAGTATTTT.

This chain joins TRBV2 and TRBJ2-5; D uncertain. Germline V gene data show CDR1 as SNHLY and CDR2 as FYNNEI. Trimming took 3 bases from V and 5 from J, leaving 10 bases between them. CDR3 length: 13 amino acids. This CDR3 is CASSDGGRETQYF. CDR3 sequence (DNA): TGTGCCAGCAGTGATGGCGGAAGGGAGACCCAGTACTTC.

The chain uses TRBV11-2 and TRBJ2-3; tentatively, D is TRBD2 (6 bases). Germline V gene data show CDR1 as SGHAT and CDR2 as FQNNGV. V lost 6 bases and J 3 bases, leaving 13 bases between the germline ends. CDR3 size: 14 residues. CDR3 nucleotides: TGTGCCAGCAGACCGGGACTCCGAACAGATACGCAGTATTTT. Translating it yields CASRPGLRTDTQYF.